Each of the 27 T cell receptor beta chains below was sequenced from the same sample in a study of OX40 agonist ivuxolimab in advanced cancers. This table comes from immunoSEQ multiplex PCR, and its TCRdb copy is limited to in-frame clones, with some not included. Of over 15,000 clones in the sample, approximately 83% were seen once. This specimen consisted of CD4+ or CD8+ T cells sorted from blood, obtained in a trial of the OX40 agonist ivuxolimab. The receptors stem from an adult with an advanced solid tumor such as melanoma, head and neck, liver or kidney cancer.

The chain is built from TRBV25-1 and TRBJ2-7; D may be TRBD1 (6 bases). V was shortened by 10 bases and J by 2 bases, with 15 bases between the two germline ends. The CDR3 sequence is 13 residues long. Germline V lookup: CDR1 MGHDK, CDR2 SYGVNS. The CDR3 DNA is TGTGCCACTTCTCGGGACATTGCCTACGAGCAGTACTTC. It codes for CATSRDIAYEQYF.

J is TRBJ1-1 and V is TRBV27; tentatively, D is TRBD1 (5 bases). Germline-derived CDR1 and CDR2 are MNHEY and SMNVEV (reference sequence). The CDR3 length is 13 residues. V was shortened by 3 bases and J by 5 bases, with 10 bases between the two germline ends. DNA for the CDR3: TGTGCCAGCAGTTTGTTGGGGGGAACTGAAGCTTTCTTT. As protein: CASSLLGGTEAFF.

The rearrangement joins TRBV30 to TRBJ1-5, with D perhaps matching TRBD1 (5 bases). The CDR3 is made up of 13 amino acids. V lost 1 base, J lost 4 bases, and 8 bases lay in between. CDR1 is GTSNPN and CDR2 is SVGIG in the germline V gene (reference sequence). The DNA of the CDR3 is TGTGCCTGGAGTGCAGGGAGAAATCAGCCCCAGCATTTT. Translating it yields CAWSAGRNQPQHF.

The V gene is TRBV2, the J gene TRBJ1-5; D gene unclear. CDR3 length: 16 residues. V was cut by 7 bases and J by 2 bases, with 18 bases left in between. Per germline, CDR1 SNHLY and CDR2 FYNNEI. The CDR3 DNA sequence: TGTGCCAGCAATAGTGTTGGAGGGTATCGCAATCAGCCCCAGCATTTT. This sequence encodes CASNSVGGYRNQPQHF.

This clone was detected only a few times. V gene TRBV6-5 combines with J gene TRBJ2-7, with TRBD1 as a possible D gene (5 bases). Germline V CDR1 and CDR2: MNHEY, SVGAGI. This CDR3 region has 11 residues. The V end lost 6 bases, the J end lost 3 bases, and 6 bases lay between the germline ends. CDR3 region: CASRTGYEQYF. The CDR3, as DNA: TGTGCCAGCAGAACAGGCTACGAGCAGTACTTC.

This chain connects TRBV5-5 to TRBJ2-2, with 9 bases lining up with TRBD1. Trimming at V came to 0 bases and at J to 4 bases, leaving 4 bases not matched to a gene. Germline loops: CDR1 SGHKS, CDR2 YYEKEE (reference sequence). The CDR3 spans 16 residues. This chain's CDR3 is CASSLEVTGGTGELFF. In DNA form, the CDR3 reads TGTGCCAGCAGCTTGGAAGTGACAGGGGGCACCGGGGAGCTGTTTTTT.

This chain connects TRBV15 to TRBJ2-7; D unclear. Trimming took off 4 bases at V and 2 bases at J, with 9 bases between the two ends. This CDR3 is 13 amino acids long. Germline V gene data show CDR1 as LNHNV and CDR2 as YYDKDF (reference sequence). For the CDR3, the DNA is TGTGCCACCAGCATAACGGGCACCTACGAGCAGTACTTC. Its translation: CATSITGTYEQYF.

The V gene is TRBV20-1, the J gene TRBJ1-5, with D perhaps TRBD1 (6 bases). This CDR3 is built from 11 residues. The germline V gene encodes CDR1 DFQATT and CDR2 SNEGSKA (reference sequence). V was clipped by 5 bases and J by 6 bases, with 8 bases between them. CDR3 region: CSAGGAQPQHF. The CDR3 DNA reads as TGCAGTGCTGGGGGGGCTCAGCCCCAGCATTTT.

Turning to this clone: Other DNA sequences in the sample encode the same CDR3. The chain combines TRBV28 with TRBJ1-1; D not resolved. The germline V and J ends were trimmed by 3 bases and 4 bases, with 9 bases remaining between them. The CDR3 covers 13 residues. In germline, CDR1 is MDHEN, CDR2 SYDVKM. CDR3 in DNA: TGTGCCAGCAGTTTGGGTCAGGCCACTGAAGCTTTCTTT. Residues: CASSLGQATEAFF.

This clone was counted once. The chain joins TRBV4-1 to TRBJ1-2; the D gene is possibly TRBD1 (6 bases). Looked up from germline, CDR1 is MGHRA and CDR2 is YSYEKL. Trimming left V 2 bases short and J 4 bases short, with 14 bases between. The CDR3 spans 15 residues. CDR3 residues: CASSQTGGASYGYTF. The CDR3 DNA sequence: TGCGCCAGCAGCCAAACCGGGGGCGCAAGCTATGGCTACACCTTC.

J is TRBJ1-4 and V is TRBV5-1; weak D call: TRBD1 (5 bases). Germline CDR1 is SGHRS and CDR2 is YFSETQ. The CDR3 is 17 residues long. With 0 bases removed from V and 3 bases from J, the gap between germline ends came to 15 bases. This chain's CDR3 is CASSLVPTAAANEKLFF. In DNA, the CDR3 is TGCGCCAGCAGCTTGGTCCCGACAGCAGCGGCTAATGAAAAACTGTTTTTT.

This clone has just one count. The J gene is TRBJ2-5, the V gene TRBV5-4; the D call may be TRBD1 or TRBD2 (7 bases each). Judging by the DNA end, TRBJ2-7 fits better; the J call may be wrong. Germline V gene lookup returns CDR1 SGHNT and CDR2 YYREEE (reference sequence). The length of the CDR3 is 16 residues. The DNA of the CDR3 is TGTGCCAGCAGCTCCCTAAGCGGGACAGCAACCTACGAGCAGTACTTC. Translation: CASSSLSGTATYEQYF.

The rearrangement uses TRBV4-1 and TRBJ2-7; TRBD2 agrees at 10 bases. Germline V lookup: CDR1 MGHRA, CDR2 YSYEKL. The CDR3 sequence is 16 residues long. The J segment lost 3 bases and the V segment lost 8 bases, leaving 13 bases of the junction unmatched. The CDR3 spells CASGGSSLAGIYEQYF. The CDR3 DNA follows: TGCGCCAGCGGGGGGTCTTCACTAGCGGGGATCTACGAGCAGTACTTC.

The chain employs TRBV19 and TRBJ1-2; 7 bases align to TRBD1. The germline CDR1 and CDR2 sequences are LNHDA and SQIVND (reference sequence). Trimming cost V 6 bases and J 2 bases; bases outside gene matches: 9. The CDR3 totals 15 residues. CDR3 bases: TGTGCCAGTAGCACTCAACCGGGACAGAACTATGGCTACACCTTC. The encoded protein is CASSTQPGQNYGYTF.

The chain couples TRBV19 to TRBJ1-4; D call uncertain. Trimming shortened V by 3 bases and J by 8 bases, and 10 bases separated the two germline ends. Germline V CDR1 and CDR2: LNHDA, SQIVND (reference sequence). CDR3 length equals 13 residues. CDR3 DNA: TGTGCCAGTAGTATGAGGAGCGGCGAAAAACTGTTTTTT. Translating gives CASSMRSGEKLFF.

The chain carries TRBV2 and TRBJ1-1; D unresolved. Germline CDR1 SNHLY, CDR2 FYNNEI. V was pared by 4 bases and J by 1 base, with 7 bases between. CDR3 length: 13 amino acids. This chain's CDR3 is CASSVGENTEAFF. CDR3 sequence (DNA): TGTGCCAGCAGTGTGGGAGAGAACACTGAAGCTTTCTTT.

This chain links TRBV5-1 with TRBJ2-5; the match to TRBD2 covers 8 bases. The closer fit of TRBJ2-7 to the DNA end suggests the J call may be wrong. The germline CDR1 and CDR2 sequences are SGHRS and YFSETQ. The CDR3 totals 15 residues. CDR3 residues: CASGTGTSGSYEQYF. As DNA, the CDR3 is TGCGCCAGCGGTACTGGAACTAGCGGTTCCTACGAGCAGTACTTC.

This rearrangement joins TRBV11-2 to TRBJ1-1; D is unclear. The length of the CDR3 is 14 residues. The V end lost 1 base, the J end lost 5 bases, and 11 bases lay between the germline ends. Germline CDR1 and CDR2: SGHAT and FQNNGV. CDR3 loop: CASSLVSSWTEAFF. The CDR3 DNA reads TGTGCCAGCAGCTTAGTTTCTTCGTGGACTGAAGCTTTCTTT. Together with reference TRBV11-2 and TRBJ1-1, the CDR3 gives the full variable domain: EAGVAQSPRYKIIEKRQSVAFWCNPISGHATLYWYQQILGQGPKLLIQFQNNGVVDDSQLPKDRFSAERLKGVDSTLKIQPAKLEDSAVYLCASSLVSSWTEAFFGQGTRLTVV.

The rearrangement joins TRBV6-1 to TRBJ2-1; TRBD2 agrees at 8 bases. The V gene end was trimmed by 2 bases and the J gene end by 2 bases; junction bases not matched to a gene: 2. The CDR3 covers 15 residues. CDR1 and CDR2 (germline): MNHNS, SASEGT. The CDR3 bases are TGTGCCAGCAGTGAACTAGCGGGCCCCTACAATGAGCAGTTCTTC. Its protein is CASSELAGPYNEQFF.

The rearrangement links TRBV6-6 to TRBJ1-3; no clear D gene. The CDR3 is 13 residues long. Per the germline V gene, CDR1 is MNHNY and CDR2 is SVGAGI (reference sequence). The V end was cut by 9 bases, the J end by 4 bases, with 13 bases between. CDR3 amino acids: CASYDWSGNTIYF. CDR3 in DNA: TGTGCCAGTTACGACTGGTCAGGAAACACCATATATTTT.

The chain couples TRBV7-9 to TRBJ2-7; 9 bases align to TRBD1. Unmatched junction bases numbered 16, after V lost 4 bases and J lost 0 bases. The CDR3 has 19 amino acids. Germline CDR1 and CDR2: SEHNR and FQNEAQ (reference sequence). The CDR3 reads CASSYPRDRDIRSSYEQYF. Here the CDR3 DNA reads TGTGCCAGCAGCTACCCTCGGGACAGGGACATCAGGAGCTCCTACGAGCAGTACTTC.

V is TRBV10-3 and J is TRBJ2-3; D unclear. The CDR3 length is 15 residues. CDR1 is ENHRY and CDR2 is SYGVKD in the germline V gene. Trimming removed 3 bases at V and 0 bases at J, with 10 bases between. The DNA for the CDR3 is TGTGCCATCAGTGATCAGAAAACTAGCACAGATACGCAGTATTTT. Protein: CAISDQKTSTDTQYF.

The V call is TRBV5-1, the J call TRBJ2-3; D is uncertain. The CDR3 consists of 15 residues. CDR1 and CDR2 from the germline V gene are SGHRS and YFSETQ. V was shortened by 0 bases and J by 3 bases, with 11 bases between the two germline ends. DNA of the CDR3: TGCGCCAGCAGCTTGGGTACTGTGGGGACAGATACGCAGTATTTT. This translates into CASSLGTVGTDTQYF.

The CDR3 is CASSDSITAYEQYF. The CDR3 DNA is TGTGCCAGCAGTGATAGCATAACAGCTTACGAGCAGTACTTC. The rearrangement joins TRBV28 to TRBJ2-7; the D is unclear. Germline assignment: CDR1 MDHEN and CDR2 SYDVKM. The CDR3 loop spans 14 amino acids. V lost 5 bases and J 4 bases, leaving 15 bases between the germline ends.

The CDR3 region has the DNA TGTGCCAGCAGCGTGGGACTAGCGATACAGGTGGCAGATACGCAGTATTTT. It encodes CASSVGLAIQVADTQYF. J is TRBJ2-3 and V is TRBV2, with TRBD2 matching 10 bases. There are 17 residues in the CDR3. J was trimmed by 4 bases and V by 6 bases; bases with no gene match: 13. Germline V gene lookup returns CDR1 SNHLY and CDR2 FYNNEI.

The chain couples TRBV9 to TRBJ2-1; 10 bases line up with TRBD2. The CDR3 consists of 15 residues. V shed 4 bases and J 8 bases; nucleotides not matched to a gene: 9. Germline V CDR1 and CDR2: SGDLS, YYNGEE. In DNA, the CDR3 is TGTGCCAGCAGCCTTCTCCCTAGCGGGAGTGATGAGCAGTTCTTC. It specifies CASSLLPSGSDEQFF.

The chain carries TRBV9 and TRBJ2-2; TRBD1 agrees at 8 bases. CDR3 length equals 16 residues. Trimming removed 3 bases from V and 0 bases from J; junction bases left unmatched: 4. CDR1 SGDLS and CDR2 YYNGEE come from the germline V gene. Here the CDR3 DNA reads TGTGCCAGCAGCGCAGGACAGGGCTCGAACACCGGGGAGCTGTTTTTT. Translating gives CASSAGQGSNTGELFF.